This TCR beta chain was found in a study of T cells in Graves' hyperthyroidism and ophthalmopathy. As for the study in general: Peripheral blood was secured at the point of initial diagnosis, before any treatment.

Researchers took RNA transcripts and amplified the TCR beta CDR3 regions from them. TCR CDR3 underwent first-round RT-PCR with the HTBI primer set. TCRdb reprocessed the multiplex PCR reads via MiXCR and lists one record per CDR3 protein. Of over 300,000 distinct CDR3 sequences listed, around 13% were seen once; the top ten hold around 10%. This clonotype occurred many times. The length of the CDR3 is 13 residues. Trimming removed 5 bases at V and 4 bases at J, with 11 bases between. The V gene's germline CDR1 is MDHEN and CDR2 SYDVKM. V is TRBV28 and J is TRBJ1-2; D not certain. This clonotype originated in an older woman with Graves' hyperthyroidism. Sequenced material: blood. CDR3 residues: CASSRPGGYGYTF. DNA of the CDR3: TGTGCCAGCAGTCGACCTGGTGGCTATGGCTACACCTTC.